This T cell receptor (beta chain) is from a study of cytomegalovirus exposure and HLA in healthy donors. Clones were read by immunoSEQ multiplex PCR, and TCRdb kept only the in-frame ones, dropping some. The top ten hold about 5.2% of the sample, which has about 70,000 clones, roughly 92% seen once. This CDR3 region has 15 residues. The germline V and J ends were trimmed by 0 bases and 3 bases, with 12 bases remaining between them. CDR1 and CDR2 from the germline V gene are MNHEY and SMNVEV (reference sequence). V is TRBV27 and J is TRBJ2-7; D is possibly TRBD2 (7 bases). Sequencing used PBMCs. This clonotype originated in a man aged 18 to 29 in good health and CMV-seropositive. CDR3 DNA: TGTGCCAGCAGTTTATCAGGGGGGGCTCGCTACGAGCAGTACTTC. It translates to CASSLSGGARYEQYF.